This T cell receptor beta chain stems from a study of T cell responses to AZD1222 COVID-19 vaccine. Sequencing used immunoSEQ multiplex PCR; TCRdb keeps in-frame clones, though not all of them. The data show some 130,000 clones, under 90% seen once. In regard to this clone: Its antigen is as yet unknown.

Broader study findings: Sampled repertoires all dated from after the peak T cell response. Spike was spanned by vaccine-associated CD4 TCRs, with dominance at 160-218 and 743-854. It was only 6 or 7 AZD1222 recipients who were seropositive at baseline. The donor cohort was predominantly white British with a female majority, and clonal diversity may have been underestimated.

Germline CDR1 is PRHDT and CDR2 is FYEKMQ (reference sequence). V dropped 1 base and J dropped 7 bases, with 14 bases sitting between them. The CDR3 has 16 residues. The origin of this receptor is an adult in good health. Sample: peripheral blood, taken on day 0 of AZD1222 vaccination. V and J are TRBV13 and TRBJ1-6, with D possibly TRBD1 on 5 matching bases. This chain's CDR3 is CASSLAGPLRNSPLHF. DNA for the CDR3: TGTGCCAGCAGCTTAGCAGGGCCACTGAGAAATTCACCCCTCCACTTT.